The clone carrying this TCR beta chain was seen many times. The entry originates in a study of T cells in Graves' hyperthyroidism and ophthalmopathy. Amplification of TCR beta CDR3 regions used RNA as the template. The HTBI primer set drove a first-round RT-PCR of the TCR CDR3. MiXCR, applied by TCRdb to the multiplex PCR reads, yields one record per CDR3 protein. This repertoire shows 490,000 or so distinct CDR3 sequences, approximately 23% found once; its top ten account for less than 65%. This TCR came from a woman aged 70 to 79 with Graves' ophthalmopathy. Material: blood.

CDR3 loop: CASSLISGAANTGELFF. The CDR3 DNA follows: TGTGCCAGCAGTTTAATTAGCGGGGCGGCGAACACCGGGGAGCTGTTTTTT. The genes are TRBV12-3 or TRBV12-4 and TRBJ2-2, with 8 positions matching TRBD2. The CDR3 extends over 17 amino acids. Unmatched junction bases numbered 5, after V lost 2 bases and J lost 0 bases.